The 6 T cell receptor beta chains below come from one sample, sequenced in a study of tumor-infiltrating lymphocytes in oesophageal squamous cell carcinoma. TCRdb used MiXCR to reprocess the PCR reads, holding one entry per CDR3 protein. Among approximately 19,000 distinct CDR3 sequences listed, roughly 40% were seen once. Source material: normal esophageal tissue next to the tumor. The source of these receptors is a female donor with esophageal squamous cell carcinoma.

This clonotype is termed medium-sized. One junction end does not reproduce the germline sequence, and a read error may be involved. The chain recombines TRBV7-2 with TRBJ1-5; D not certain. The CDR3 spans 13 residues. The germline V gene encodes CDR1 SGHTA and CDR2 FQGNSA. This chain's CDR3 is CASGLRRYQPQHF. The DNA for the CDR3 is TGTGCCAGCGGCTTAAGGAGGTATCAGCCCCAGCATTTT.

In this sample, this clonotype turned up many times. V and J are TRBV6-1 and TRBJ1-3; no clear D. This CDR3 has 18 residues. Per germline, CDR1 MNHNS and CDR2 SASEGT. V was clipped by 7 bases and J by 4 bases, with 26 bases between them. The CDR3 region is CASIERMSGSSWGNTIYF. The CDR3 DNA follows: TGTGCCAGCATCGAAAGGATGTCGGGAAGCTCGTGGGGAAACACCATATATTTT.

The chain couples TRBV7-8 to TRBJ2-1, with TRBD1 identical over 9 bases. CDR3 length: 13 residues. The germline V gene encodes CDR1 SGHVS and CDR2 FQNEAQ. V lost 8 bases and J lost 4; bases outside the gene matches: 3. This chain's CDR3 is CASRDRVYNEQFF. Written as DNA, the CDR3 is TGTGCCAGCCGGGACAGGGTATACAATGAGCAGTTCTTC.

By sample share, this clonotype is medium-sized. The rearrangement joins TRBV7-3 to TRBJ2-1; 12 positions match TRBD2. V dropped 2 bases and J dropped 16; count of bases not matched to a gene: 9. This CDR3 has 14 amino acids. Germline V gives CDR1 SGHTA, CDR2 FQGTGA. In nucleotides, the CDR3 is TGTGCCAGCAGCTTAGCGACTAGCGGGAGTAGGGGCTTCTTC. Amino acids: CASSLATSGSRGFF.

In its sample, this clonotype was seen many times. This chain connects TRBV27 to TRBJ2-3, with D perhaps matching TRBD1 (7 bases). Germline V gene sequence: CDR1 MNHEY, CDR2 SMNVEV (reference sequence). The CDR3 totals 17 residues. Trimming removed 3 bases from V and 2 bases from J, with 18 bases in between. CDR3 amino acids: CASSLGAGQRITDTQYF. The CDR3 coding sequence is TGTGCCAGCAGTTTGGGTGCGGGACAGCGAATCACAGATACGCAGTATTTT.

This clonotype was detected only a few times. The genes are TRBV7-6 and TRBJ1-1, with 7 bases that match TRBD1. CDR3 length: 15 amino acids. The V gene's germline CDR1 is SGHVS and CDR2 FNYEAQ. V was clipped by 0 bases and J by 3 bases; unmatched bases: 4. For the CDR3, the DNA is TGTGCCAGCAGCTTAGCACACAGGGGTGACACTGAAGCTTTCTTT. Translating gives CASSLAHRGDTEAFF.